These T cell receptor beta chains were read from a single sample in a study of a mutant IDH1 vaccine in newly diagnosed glioma. No antigen has been identified for these receptors. Measured with immunoSEQ multiplex PCR; TCRdb has only the in-frame clones, and not every one. The sample shows fewer than 30,000 clones, roughly 85% of them seen only once. Source: PBMCs, taken from a glioma patient whose treatment included an IDH1 peptide vaccine. The source is a man aged 25 to 40 with glioma. The CDR3 runs from the conserved cysteine through the conserved F or W. Each record gives: D gene, clone size, J gene, V gene, CDR3 protein, CDR3 DNA. D genes are given only for firm matches. Clone size is stated in some rows and not others, as once, few, many or a class when expanded.

TRBD1 . TRBJ1-1 TRBV7-9 CASSFETGTAFF TGTGCCAGCAGCTTTGAGACAGGGACAGCTTTCTTT
TRBD1 few TRBJ2-3 TRBV2 CASSAGTGLPDTQYF TGTGCCAGCAGTGCCGGGACAGGTCTACCAGATACGCAGTATTTT
. . TRBJ1-1 TRBV29-1 CSVADEGNTEAFF TGCAGCGTCGCCGACGAAGGGAACACTGAAGCTTTCTTT
TRBD2 . TRBJ2-7 TRBV30 CAWGRGLAGAYEQYF TGTGCCTGGGGGCGGGGACTAGCGGGGGCCTACGAGCAGTACTTC
. . TRBJ2-1 TRBV7-2 CASRLMIMAYNEQFF TGTGCCAGCAGGTTAATGATAATGGCTTACAATGAGCAGTTCTTC
TRBD1 . TRBJ1-1 TRBV19 CASRNRGVGNTEAFF TGTGCCAGTAGAAACAGGGGAGTAGGGAACACTGAAGCTTTCTTT
TRBD2 few TRBJ2-1 TRBV6-4 CASSDEAGGYNEQFF TGTGCCAGCAGTGACGAGGCGGGGGGGTACAATGAGCAGTTCTTC
TRBD1 . TRBJ1-1 TRBV5-1 CASSFGTANTEAFF TGCGCCAGCAGCTTTGGGACAGCTAACACTGAAGCTTTCTTT
. few TRBJ1-1 TRBV10-3 CAISPQGGLNTEAFF TGTGCCATCAGCCCCCAGGGTGGGCTGAACACTGAAGCTTTCTTT
TRBD1 . TRBJ2-7 TRBV5-4 CASSPGTGSYEQYF TGTGCCAGCAGCCCCGGGACAGGCTCCTACGAGCAGTACTTC
. . TRBJ2-7 TRBV20-1 CSAREPEREYF TGCAGTGCTAGAGAACCTGAGAGGGAGTACTTC
TRBD1 . TRBJ2-5 TRBV6-5 CAIPQGCRGQETQYF TGTGCCATCCCCCAAGGGTGCAGGGGGCAAGAGACCCAGTACTTC
. . TRBJ1-4 TRBV4-1 CASSQEKFDRDRRATNEKLFF TGCGCCAGCAGCCAGGAGAAATTTGACCGGGACCGCCGTGCAACTAATGAAAAACTGTTTTTT
. once TRBJ2-5 TRBV5-1 CASSKGVLQETQYF TGCGCCAGCAGCAAGGGGGTTCTCCAAGAGACCCAGTACTTC
. . TRBJ1-1 TRBV27 CASSLDVGTEAFF TGTGCCAGCAGTTTAGATGTGGGAACTGAAGCTTTCTTT
. . TRBJ2-7 TRBV6-1 CASSDTYEQYF TGTGCCAGCAGTGACACCTACGAGCAGTACTTC
. . TRBJ1-4 TRBV5-1 CASANENPTNEKLFF TGCGCCAGCGCAAACGAGAACCCTACTAATGAAAAACTGTTTTTT
. . TRBJ1-1 TRBV14 CASSQEAQLNTEAFF TGTGCCAGCAGCCAAGAGGCACAGTTGAACACTGAAGCTTTCTTT
. few TRBJ1-1 TRBV15 CATSRDTGYAEAFF TGTGCCACCAGCAGAGATACGGGTTACGCTGAAGCTTTCTTT
. . TRBJ2-7 TRBV7-2 CASSLQTGVLYEQYF TGTGCCAGCAGCCTCCAAACGGGGGTACTCTACGAGCAGTACTTC
. . TRBJ2-1 TRBV5-1 CASSFPDRSSYNEQFF TGCGCCAGCAGCTTCCCTGACAGGAGCTCCTACAATGAGCAGTTCTTC
. . TRBJ1-2 TRBV5-6 CASSLTDYGYTF TGTGCCAGCAGCTTGACAGACTATGGCTACACCTTC
TRBD1 medium-sized TRBJ1-2 TRBV4-3 CASSSHQTGLDGYTF TGCGCCAGCAGCTCTCACCAGACAGGGCTCGATGGCTACACCTTC
TRBD2 . TRBJ2-3 TRBV30 CAWGEPQLAGSTDTQYF TGTGCCTGGGGGGAGCCCCAACTAGCGGGGTCCACAGATACGCAGTATTTT
. . TRBJ1-4 TRBV19 CASSLRSTNEKLFF TGTGCCAGTAGTCTGAGGTCAACTAATGAAAAACTGTTTTTT
TRBD1 . TRBJ2-1 TRBV6-1 CASDFQGAYEQFF TGTGCCAGCGACTTTCAGGGGGCCTATGAGCAGTTCTTC
TRBD1 . TRBJ2-7 TRBV19 CASRARTGNSYEQYF TGTGCCAGTAGAGCCCGGACAGGGAATTCCTACGAGCAGTACTTC
. . TRBJ1-4 TRBV10-2 CASTGHLNEKLFF TGCGCCAGCACGGGACACCTTAATGAAAAACTGTTTTTT
. . TRBJ1-2 TRBV7-9 CASSFSEIYGYTF TGTGCCAGCAGCTTCTCGGAGATCTATGGCTACACCTTC
TRBD1 . TRBJ2-2 TRBV25-1 CASSDLGQGSGELFF TGTGCCAGCAGTGACTTGGGACAGGGGAGCGGGGAGCTGTTTTTT
. . TRBJ2-2 TRBV30 CAWSVWVSGELFF TGTGCCTGGAGTGTATGGGTGTCCGGGGAGCTGTTTTTT
. . TRBJ2-7 TRBV6-6 CASSPPGRSYEQYF TGTGCCAGCAGTCCCCCGGGACGTTCCTACGAGCAGTACTTC
TRBD1 . TRBJ2-7 TRBV5-1 CASRLTPGQGTFAYEQYF TGCGCCAGCAGGCTTACCCCAGGACAGGGGACGTTCGCCTACGAGCAGTACTTC
. . TRBJ2-1 TRBV7-2 CASSPWGHEQFF TGTGCCAGCAGCCCTTGGGGTCATGAGCAGTTCTTC
. . TRBJ1-1 TRBV2 CASSENSVRPNTEAFF TGTGCCAGCAGTGAAAATTCGGTACGGCCGAACACTGAAGCTTTCTTT
TRBD1 few TRBJ2-5 TRBV28 CASSLLARGLQETQYF TGTGCCAGCAGTTTACTAGCCAGGGGGCTACAAGAGACCCAGTACTTC
. . TRBJ1-3 TRBV30 CAWSVTGNTIYF TGTGCCTGGAGTGTCACTGGAAACACCATATATTTT
TRBD1 . TRBJ2-7 TRBV29-1 CSVEGGQGTYEQYF TGCAGCGTTGAAGGGGGACAGGGGACCTACGAGCAGTACTTC
TRBD2 . TRBJ2-3 TRBV5-4 CASSRPGLAGVRTDTQYF TGTGCCAGCAGCCGACCGGGACTAGCGGGGGTTCGCACAGATACGCAGTATTTT
. . TRBJ2-3 TRBV6-6 CASGTGAGTDTQYF TGTGCCAGCGGCACCGGGGCCGGAACAGATACGCAGTATTTT
. . TRBJ2-5 TRBV18 CASSPPEGGGGTQYF TGTGCCAGCTCACCACCGGAGGGCGGAGGTGGGACCCAGTACTTC
TRBD1 . TRBJ2-7 TRBV19 CASSEEDRASYEQYF TGTGCCAGTAGTGAAGAGGACAGGGCATCCTACGAGCAGTACTTC
TRBD2 . TRBJ2-1 TRBV9 CASSSSRLAGERRSYNEQFF TGTGCCAGCAGCTCATCTCGACTAGCGGGAGAACGGCGGTCCTACAATGAGCAGTTCTTC
TRBD2 . TRBJ2-3 TRBV19 CASSLRGTGGSTDTQYF TGTGCCAGTAGTCTTCGGGGTACGGGAGGGTCCACAGATACGCAGTATTTT
TRBD1 . TRBJ2-1 TRBV30 CAWSVPRQGGRNEQFF TGTGCCTGGAGTGTACCTCGACAGGGGGGAAGGAATGAGCAGTTCTTC
. . TRBJ2-3 TRBV6-1 CASSLGGSTDTQYF TGTGCCAGCAGCTTGGGGGGAAGCACAGATACGCAGTATTTT
. . TRBJ1-3 TRBV15 CATSRERSGAWGNTIYF TGTGCCACCAGCAGAGAAAGATCCGGCGCATGGGGAAACACCATATATTTT
. . TRBJ1-2 TRBV7-8 CASSLVNYGYTF TGTGCCAGCAGCTTGGTGAACTATGGCTACACCTTC
TRBD1 . TRBJ2-7 TRBV11-2 CASSFPDRSLTYSYEQYF TGTGCCAGCAGCTTCCCGGACAGGTCGTTGACGTATTCCTACGAGCAGTACTTC
. . TRBJ1-1 TRBV2 CASSSWTEAFF TGTGCCAGCAGCAGCTGGACTGAAGCTTTCTTT
. . TRBJ1-1 TRBV28 CASSFHGGRLEAFF TGTGCCAGCAGCTTTCACGGAGGAAGATTAGAAGCTTTCTTT
. . TRBJ2-7 TRBV7-8 CASSSRGGGITYEQYF TGTGCCAGCAGCTCCAGAGGGGGCGGGATCACCTACGAGCAGTACTTC